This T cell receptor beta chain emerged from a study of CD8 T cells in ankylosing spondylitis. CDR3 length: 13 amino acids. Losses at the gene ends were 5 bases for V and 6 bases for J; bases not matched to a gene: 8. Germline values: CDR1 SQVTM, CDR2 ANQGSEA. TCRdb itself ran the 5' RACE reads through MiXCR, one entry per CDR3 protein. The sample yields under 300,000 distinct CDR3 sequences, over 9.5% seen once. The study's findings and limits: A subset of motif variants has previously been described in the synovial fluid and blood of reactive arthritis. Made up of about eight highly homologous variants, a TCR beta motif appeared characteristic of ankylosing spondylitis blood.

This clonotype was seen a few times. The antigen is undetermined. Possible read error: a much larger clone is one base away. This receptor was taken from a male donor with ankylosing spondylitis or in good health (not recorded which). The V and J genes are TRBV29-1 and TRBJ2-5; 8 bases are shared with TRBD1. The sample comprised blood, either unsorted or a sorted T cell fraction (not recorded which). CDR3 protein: CSVLTGVDQTQYF. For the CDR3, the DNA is TGCAGCGTTTTGACAGGGGTGGACCAGACCCAGTACTTC.